These 6 T cell receptor beta chains originate from one sample sequenced in a study of cytomegalovirus exposure and HLA in healthy donors. PCR employed 60 Vbeta and 13 Jbeta primers. Using immunoSEQ multiplex PCR, the repertoire was profiled, and TCRdb retains in-frame clones only, with some absent. The sample has 180,000 or so clones; around 74% are singletons. Sequenced input: PBMCs. Receptors originate from a female donor in good health and CMV-seronegative.

The chain carries TRBV28 and TRBJ1-4, with a tentative D call TRBD1 (5 bases). CDR3 size: 15 residues. The ends were cut back, 3 bases at V and 7 bases at J, with 15 bases in the middle. Germline lookup yields CDR1 MDHEN and CDR2 SYDVKM. CDR3 amino acids: CASSFGQGIGEKLFF. The DNA of the CDR3 is TGTGCCAGCAGTTTCGGCCAGGGTATCGGTGAAAAACTGTTTTTT.

The chain joins TRBV9 to TRBJ1-1; the D gene is possibly TRBD1 (5 bases). Germline CDR1 and CDR2: SGDLS and YYNGEE. CDR3 length: 14 residues. V shed 1 base and J shed 6 bases, with 13 bases lying between them. The CDR3 loop is CASSVLGAGAEAFF. CDR3 coding DNA: TGTGCCAGCAGCGTACTAGGGGCGGGGGCTGAAGCTTTCTTT.

The V call is TRBV7-9, the J call TRBJ1-5, with D possibly matching TRBD1 (5 bases). The CDR3 spans 14 residues. Germline V gene lookup returns CDR1 SEHNR and CDR2 FQNEAQ (reference sequence). V shed 1 base and J shed 9 bases, with 13 bases lying between them. The CDR3 bases are TGTGCCAGCAGCTTAGGAAGGGACGGGGGGCCCCAGCATTTT. Translating it yields CASSLGRDGGPQHF.

V gene TRBV28 combines with J gene TRBJ2-2; TRBD2 matches at 13 bases. The CDR3 is 15 amino acids. Per germline, CDR1 MDHEN and CDR2 SYDVKM. J lost 7 bases, V lost 3 bases, and 2 bases had no gene match. CDR3 residues: CASSLRLAGGGELFF. CDR3 bases: TGTGCCAGCAGTTTGAGACTAGCGGGAGGCGGGGAGCTGTTTTTT.

The chain joins TRBV5-3 to TRBJ1-5; D may be TRBD1 (5 bases). TRBV5-3 is noted as an ORF with a role that remains uncertain. The CDR3 has 16 amino acids. V was shortened by 2 bases and J by 1 base, with 13 bases between the two germline ends. In DNA form, the CDR3 reads TGTGCCAGAAGCTTTGACATCCAGGGAAGCAATCAGCCCCAGCATTTT. This sequence encodes CARSFDIQGSNQPQHF.

The chain uses TRBV9 and TRBJ2-7; no reliable D call. The CDR3 totals 14 residues. Germline CDR1 is SGDLS and CDR2 is YYNGEE. The V gene lost 2 bases and the J gene lost 5 bases, with 14 bases spanning the gap. CDR3 DNA sequence: TGTGCCAGCAGCGTGGATCCTAGTTCGGACGAGCAGTACTTC. Amino acids: CASSVDPSSDEQYF.